These 16 T cell receptor beta chains were sequenced from one sample in a study of control samples from healthy donors and cancer patients. TCRdb's copy holds only in-frame clones and misses some; the assay was immunoSEQ multiplex PCR. The profile shows 90,000 to 100,000 clones, 79% of them singletons. Input material: blood. Receptors were obtained from a woman in her thirties in good health.

This chain joins TRBV5-4 and TRBJ2-2, with 11 bases aligning to TRBD2. V shed 2 bases, J shed 7 bases, and the junction held 7 bases outside the gene matches. Germline V gene lookup returns CDR1 SGHNT and CDR2 YYREEE (reference sequence). This CDR3 spans 16 amino acids. The CDR3 DNA sequence: TGTGCCAGCAGCTTAGCTAGCGGGGGGAATAACGGGGAGCTGTTTTTT. Translated, it gives CASSLASGGNNGELFF.

The chain joins TRBV6-5 to TRBJ1-2; 7 bases match TRBD1. Germline CDR1 reads MNHEY; CDR2 reads SVGAGI. Trimming at V came to 2 bases and at J to 6 bases, leaving 12 bases not matched to a gene. The CDR3 has 16 amino acids. The CDR3 DNA reads TGTGCCAGCAGTTACGTAACCAAGGGACAGCGGGATGGCTACACCTTC. It codes for CASSYVTKGQRDGYTF.

The chain joins TRBV7-2 to TRBJ1-1; no definite D call. The CDR3 has 16 amino acids. CDR1 is SGHTA, CDR2 FQGNSA, per germline. V gave up 1 base and J gave up 1 base, with 13 bases separating them. DNA of the CDR3: TGTGCCAGCAGCTTAGTGGCCCGAAAGGGGAACACTGAAGCTTTCTTT. Its translation: CASSLVARKGNTEAFF.

The chain recombines TRBV5-5 with TRBJ2-7, with TRBD2 matching over 10 bases. There are 15 residues in the CDR3. The germline V gene has CDR1 SGHKS and CDR2 YYEKEE (reference sequence). Unmatched junction bases numbered 8, after V lost 4 bases and J lost 4 bases. The CDR3 DNA reads as TGTGCCAGCAGCAAATCGACTAGCGGGTCATACGAGCAGTACTTC. It codes for CASSKSTSGSYEQYF.

J is TRBJ2-2 and V is TRBV2; a weak D match, TRBD2 (6 bases). Trimming took 3 bases from V and 1 from J, leaving 12 bases between them. The germline V gene encodes CDR1 SNHLY and CDR2 FYNNEI. CDR3 length: 16 residues. This chain's CDR3 is CASSDFLGLNTGELFF. CDR3 bases: TGTGCCAGCAGTGACTTTCTGGGACTGAACACCGGGGAGCTGTTTTTT. Based on the CDR3 plus reference TRBV2 and TRBJ2-2, the full variable domain is EPEVTQTPSHQVTQMGQEVILRCVPISNHLYFYWYRQILGQKVEFLVSFYNNEISEKSEIFDDQFSVERPDGSNFTLKIRSTKLEDSAMYFCASSDFLGLNTGELFFGEGSRLTVL.

CDR3 region: CSAQMSDTQYF. CDR3 DNA: TGCAGTGCCCAAATGTCAGATACGCAGTATTTT. V usage is TRBV20-1 and J usage is TRBJ2-3; D not certain. Germline CDR1 is DFQATT and CDR2 is SNEGSKA (reference sequence). Trimming took off 6 bases at V and 4 bases at J, with 8 bases between the two ends. There are 11 residues in the CDR3.

This chain links TRBV18 with TRBJ1-1; maybe TRBD1 (5 bases). Trimming removed 2 bases at V and 0 bases at J, with 13 bases between. CDR3 size: 16 residues. Per germline, CDR1 KGHSH and CDR2 LQKENI. Here the CDR3 reads CASSPGRREMNTEAFF. CDR3 in DNA: TGTGCCAGCTCACCAGGACGCAGGGAGATGAACACTGAAGCTTTCTTT.

This sequence joins TRBV5-4 and TRBJ1-2, with TRBD1 as a possible D gene (5 bases). The CDR3 is made up of 15 amino acids. V shed 4 bases and J shed 2 bases, with 15 bases lying between them. CDR1 and CDR2 (germline): SGHNT, YYREEE (reference sequence). As DNA, the CDR3 is TGTGCCAGCAGCCTGGAGGGGCAGGGCAACTATGGCTACACCTTC. It codes for CASSLEGQGNYGYTF.

This clone was seen only once. The V call is TRBV6-5, the J call TRBJ2-5; perhaps TRBD2 as D (6 bases). V was shortened by 6 bases and J by 4 bases, with 15 bases between the two germline ends. CDR1 is MNHEY, CDR2 SVGAGI, per germline. The CDR3 loop spans 14 amino acids. Written as DNA, the CDR3 is TGTGCCAGCAGGTCGGGAGATTTGGTAGAGACCCAGTACTTC. Amino acid sequence: CASRSGDLVETQYF.

The gene calls are TRBV2 and TRBJ2-5; 9 bases map to TRBD1. The CDR3 covers 14 residues. Losses at the gene ends were 6 bases for V and 1 base for J; bases not matched to a gene: 3. CDR1 and CDR2 from the germline V gene are SNHLY and FYNNEI. The DNA of the CDR3 is TGTGCCAGCAGCGTGACAGGGGGCCAAGAGACCCAGTACTTC. Translated, it gives CASSVTGGQETQYF.

This rearrangement joins TRBV7-2 to TRBJ2-7, with a tentative D call TRBD2 (6 bases). Trimming removed 5 bases from V and 6 bases from J, with 23 bases in between. The CDR3 length is 16 residues. Germline CDR1 reads SGHTA; CDR2 reads FQGNSA. Written as DNA, the CDR3 is TGTGCCAGCAGCGGGGGGAGACGACAAGGTCTAAGCGAGCAGTACTTC. As protein: CASSGGRRQGLSEQYF.

The sample holds a few counts of this clone. J is TRBJ2-3 and V is TRBV5-1; D unresolved. V was cut by 4 bases and J by 6 bases, with 18 bases left in between. CDR3 length: 15 residues. Germline CDR1 and CDR2: SGHRS and YFSETQ. This CDR3 reads CASSLKAPWSDTQYF. The CDR3 DNA reads as TGCGCCAGCAGCCTTAAGGCCCCTTGGTCCGATACGCAGTATTTT.

This clone came up a few times. The chain employs TRBV4-1 and TRBJ2-7; 7 positions agree with TRBD1. This CDR3 is 15 amino acids long. Trimming removed 3 bases from V and 3 bases from J; junction bases left unmatched: 8. Germline V CDR1 and CDR2: MGHRA, YSYEKL. The CDR3 nucleotides are TGCGCCAGCAGCCACTCAAGGACAGGAGGCTACGAGCAGTACTTC. As protein: CASSHSRTGGYEQYF.

V and J are TRBV24-1 and TRBJ1-2; D ambiguous. From germline, CDR1 is KGHDR and CDR2 SFDVKD. Trimming pared 2 bases from V and 2 bases from J, leaving 17 bases between. This CDR3 is 17 amino acids long. CDR3 coding DNA: TGTGCCACCAGTGATTCAGGCCCCCAGGAGGCAAACTATGGCTACACCTTC. This translates into CATSDSGPQEANYGYTF.

The chain carries TRBV7-6 and TRBJ1-1; the D is unclear. Per germline, CDR1 SGHVS and CDR2 FNYEAQ. The CDR3 is 13 residues long. Trimming stripped 5 bases from V and 3 bases from J, with 10 bases between. CDR3 amino acids: CASSLRLDTEAFF. Written as DNA, the CDR3 is TGTGCCAGCAGCCTCCGGTTAGACACTGAAGCTTTCTTT.

The chain couples TRBV6-1 to TRBJ1-6; possible D gene TRBD1, 5 bases. Between the trimmed V and J ends, which lost 1 base and 12 bases, there was a span of 13 bases. Per germline, CDR1 MNHNS and CDR2 SASEGT. The CDR3 is 14 amino acids. DNA of the CDR3: TGTGCCAGCAGTGAAGAGGGCCGTGGGGGACCCCTCCACTTT. It translates to CASSEEGRGGPLHF.